Below are 3 T cell receptor beta chains sequenced from a single sample in a study of CD8 T cells in Susac syndrome. Reverse transcription of roughly 0.45 to 1 ug RNA used random hexamers. TCRdb reprocessed the immunoSEQ multiplex PCR reads with MiXCR, giving one entry per CDR3 protein. The sample consists of 130,000 or so distinct CDR3 sequences, nearly 96% of them appearing once. The sequenced sample was CD4+ T cells from PBMCs. The receptors originated from a human donor with Susac syndrome.

The chain carries TRBV30 and TRBJ1-5; D unclear. V was pared by 2 bases and J by 2 bases, with 4 bases between. The germline gives CDR1 GTSNPN, CDR2 SVGIG (reference sequence). This CDR3 comprises 12 residues. CDR3 in amino acids: CAWSTGNQPQHF. The CDR3 DNA sequence: TGTGCCTGGAGTACAGGCAATCAGCCCCAGCATTTT.

This clonotype was seen once. This chain links TRBV5-6 with TRBJ1-5, with TRBD1 matching 8 bases. Germline CDR1 is SGHDT and CDR2 is YYEEEE. The CDR3 covers 16 residues. J gave up 3 bases and V 0 bases, and 5 bases lay outside the gene matches. CDR3 DNA sequence: TGTGCCAGCAGCTTGGCGGGACAGGTCCTCAATCAGCCCCAGCATTTT. The encoded protein is CASSLAGQVLNQPQHF.

Here the CDR3 DNA reads TGTGCCAGCAGTTCAACGGGACGTAGGACCAGCGGCTACACCTTC. Protein: CASSSTGRRTSGYTF. This rearrangement joins TRBV28 to TRBJ1-2, with TRBD1 as a possible D gene (5 bases). The CDR3 runs to 15 residues. Per germline, CDR1 MDHEN and CDR2 SYDVKM. V was shortened by 4 bases and J by 8 bases, with 20 bases between the two germline ends.